This T cell receptor beta chain was sequenced in a study of T-cell memory formation after mild COVID-19. Notes on the study in general: Some responding clones appeared in pre-infection memory, suggesting cross-reactive memory joined.

TCRdb re-derived calls from the 5' RACE reads in MiXCR, one entry per CDR3 protein. The data contain 200,000 to 300,000 distinct CDR3 sequences, 16% of them singletons. The sample holds a few counts of this clonotype. The target antigen is unknown. V was shortened by 6 bases and J by 7 bases, with 13 bases between the two germline ends. This CDR3 comprises 12 residues. The germline V gene has CDR1 DFQATT and CDR2 SNEGSKA (reference sequence). Sequencing used PBMCs or a T cell subset sorted from them (not recorded which). The TCR sequence derives from a man younger than 35 who had mild COVID-19 (a few samples of this study predate the infection). Cell type and time point are not known. The rearrangement uses TRBV20-1 and TRBJ1-5; D might be TRBD1 (6 bases). The CDR3 DNA follows: TGCAGTGCAGGGGGGTTATTACAGCCCCAGCATTTT. Its translation: CSAGGLLQPQHF.